Listed here are 25 T cell receptor beta chains from one sample, sequenced in a study of blood T cell repertoires in COVID-19. Sequenced by immunoSEQ multiplex PCR; TCRdb stores in-frame clones only, minus some. The data hold about 210,000 clones, with around 89% observed a single time. The sequenced sample was PBMCs or T cells enriched from blood (not recorded which). The receptors originated from a young woman who had recovered from COVID-19.

The chain uses TRBV2 and TRBJ2-5; 9 positions agree with TRBD1. J was trimmed by 3 bases and V by 4 bases; bases with no gene match: 9. This CDR3 has 16 amino acids. Germline lookup yields CDR1 SNHLY and CDR2 FYNNEI. DNA of the CDR3: TGTGCCAGCAGTGCCCTACAGGGGGCAGTGAAAGAGACCCAGTACTTC. Its protein is CASSALQGAVKETQYF.

This clone has only a few counts. J is TRBJ1-2 and V is TRBV27; no definite D call. The CDR3 is 13 residues long. CDR1 and CDR2 (germline): MNHEY, SMNVEV (reference sequence). V was clipped by 6 bases and J by 3 bases, with 11 bases between them. DNA for the CDR3: TGTGCCAGCAGCGTTTCGAGGGACTATGGCTACACCTTC. Translating it yields CASSVSRDYGYTF.

This rearrangement joins TRBV5-4 to TRBJ1-1; 8 bases line up with TRBD1. This CDR3 region has 15 residues. Germline V gene data show CDR1 as SGHNT and CDR2 as YYREEE (reference sequence). V was pared by 4 bases and J by 3 bases, with 8 bases of the junction left unmatched. The CDR3 bases are TGTGCCAGCAGCAATCCCCAGACAGGGGACACTGAAGCTTTCTTT. This codes for CASSNPQTGDTEAFF.

The V gene is TRBV25-1, the J gene TRBJ1-1, with 7 bases that match TRBD1. V lost 8 bases, J lost 7 bases, and 4 bases stayed unmatched. Germline V gene sequence: CDR1 MGHDK, CDR2 SYGVNS. The CDR3 has 11 amino acids. Written as DNA, the CDR3 is TGTGCCAGCCTCCGGGACAGTGAAGCTTTCTTT. Translation gives CASLRDSEAFF. Combining the CDR3 with reference TRBV25-1 and TRBJ1-1 gives the whole variable domain EADIYQTPRYLVIGTGKKITLECSQTMGHDKMYWYQQDPGMELHLIHYSYGVNSTEKGDLSSESTVSRIRTEHFPLTLESARPSHTSQYLCASLRDSEAFFGQGTRLTVV.

The J gene is TRBJ1-6, the V gene TRBV28; 7 bases are shared with TRBD1. Germline V gene lookup returns CDR1 MDHEN and CDR2 SYDVKM. The CDR3 extends over 15 amino acids. V dropped 6 bases and J dropped 7; count of bases not matched to a gene: 9. CDR3 sequence: CASSPTDRENSPLHF. CDR3 DNA sequence: TGTGCCAGCAGCCCAACCGACAGGGAGAATTCACCCCTCCACTTT.

The rearrangement uses TRBV6-5 and TRBJ2-7; D remains ambiguous. CDR1 MNHEY and CDR2 SVGAGI come from the germline V gene. Between the trimmed V and J ends, which lost 4 bases and 6 bases, there was a span of 10 bases. This CDR3 spans 12 amino acids. CDR3 sequence (DNA): TGTGCCAGCAGTTCCTATTACGGCGAGCAGTACTTC. Protein sequence: CASSSYYGEQYF.

This chain links TRBV5-6 with TRBJ1-1; 8 bases line up with TRBD1. Germline V lookup: CDR1 SGHDT, CDR2 YYEEEE. The CDR3 runs 13 residues. Trimming removed 3 bases from V and 9 bases from J; junction bases left unmatched: 7. The CDR3 DNA is TGTGCCAGCAGCTCCCCGACAGGGGTGAAAGCTTTCTTT. It translates to CASSSPTGVKAFF. Together with reference TRBV5-6 and TRBJ1-1, the CDR3 gives the full variable domain: DAGVTQSPTHLIKTRGQQVTLRCSPKSGHDTVSWYQQALGQGPQFIFQYYEEEERQRGNFPDRFSGHQFPNYSSELNVNALLLGDSALYLCASSSPTGVKAFFGQGTRLTVV.

This chain joins TRBV19 and TRBJ2-7, with D uncertain. Germline CDR1 is LNHDA and CDR2 is SQIVND (reference sequence). V dropped 7 bases and J dropped 3 bases, with 10 bases sitting between them. The CDR3 has 12 residues. The chain's CDR3 is CASKTSDYEQYF. DNA of the CDR3: TGTGCCAGTAAAACCAGCGACTACGAGCAGTACTTC. Full variable domain (missing parts from reference TRBV19 and TRBJ2-7): DGGITQSPKYLFRKEGQNVTLSCEQNLNHDAMYWYRQDPGQGLRLIYYSQIVNDFQKGDIAEGYSVSREKKESFPLTVTSAQKNPTAFYLCASKTSDYEQYFGPGTRLTVT.

This rearrangement joins TRBV24-1 to TRBJ1-2; TRBD1 agrees at 9 bases. CDR3 length: 17 residues. After removal of 4 bases from V and 6 bases from J, the junction contained 14 bases not matched to a gene. CDR1 is KGHDR, CDR2 SFDVKD, per germline. The CDR3: CATSDPRTGERMDGYTF. CDR3 bases: TGTGCCACCAGTGACCCCCGGACAGGGGAGCGGATGGATGGCTACACCTTC.

In this sample, this clone turned up once. This sequence joins TRBV14 and TRBJ1-4, with D perhaps TRBD1 (5 bases). Deletions cut 3 bases from V and 4 bases from J, with 18 bases between. Germline CDR1 is SGHDN and CDR2 is FVKESK. This CDR3 comprises 17 residues. The CDR3 coding sequence is TGTGCCAGCAGCCAGAAAGACAGTTGGTTATTTAATGAAAAACTGTTTTTT. This codes for CASSQKDSWLFNEKLFF.

This chain uses TRBV30 with TRBJ2-1, with D possibly being TRBD1 (6 bases). CDR3 length: 16 amino acids. The V end lost 0 bases, the J end lost 3 bases, and 15 bases lay between the germline ends. CDR1 is GTSNPN, CDR2 SVGIG, per germline (reference sequence). The CDR3 nucleotides are TGTGCCTGGAGTGTAGGTAGCAGGGGAAACTACAATGAGCAGTTCTTC. This encodes CAWSVGSRGNYNEQFF.

The chain has TRBV7-9 and TRBJ2-5; TRBD2 matches at 9 bases. Germline V lookup: CDR1 SEHNR, CDR2 FQNEAQ (reference sequence). CDR3 size: 16 residues. With V trimmed by 4 bases and J by 0 bases, 6 bases remained unmatched. The chain's CDR3 is CASSSLGGGDQETQYF. CDR3 in DNA: TGTGCCAGCAGCTCTCTGGGCGGGGGGGACCAAGAGACCCAGTACTTC.

The J gene is TRBJ2-5, the V gene TRBV9, with 9 bases lining up with TRBD2. The CDR3 totals 16 residues. With V trimmed by 3 bases and J by 0 bases, 6 bases remained unmatched. Germline V gene sequence: CDR1 SGDLS, CDR2 YYNGEE. CDR3 sequence: CASSEGGGAYQETQYF. CDR3 coding DNA: TGTGCCAGCAGCGAGGGCGGGGGGGCGTACCAAGAGACCCAGTACTTC.

The genes are TRBV7-9 and TRBJ2-7; TRBD1 aligns across 10 bases. The germline V gene has CDR1 SEHNR and CDR2 FQNEAQ (reference sequence). The CDR3 is 14 residues long. V was clipped by 4 bases and J by 4 bases; unmatched bases: 4. The CDR3 DNA sequence: TGTGCCAGCAGCTGGGGACAGGGGTTTTACGAGCAGTACTTC. It codes for CASSWGQGFYEQYF.

This clone was counted many times. V gene TRBV6-5 combines with J gene TRBJ1-6; perhaps TRBD1 as D (6 bases). Germline V lookup: CDR1 MNHEY, CDR2 SVGAGI. V was trimmed by 4 bases and J by 14 bases, leaving 18 bases between them. The CDR3 contains 14 residues. The CDR3 protein is CASSFSSRGPALHF. Here the CDR3 DNA reads TGTGCCAGCAGTTTTTCATCGCGGGGGCCGGCCCTCCACTTT.

V usage is TRBV5-4 and J usage is TRBJ2-7; D perhaps matches TRBD2 (5 bases). This CDR3 region has 14 residues. Germline V gene lookup returns CDR1 SGHNT and CDR2 YYREEE (reference sequence). The V end lost 5 bases, the J end lost 7 bases, and 19 bases lay between the germline ends. Here the CDR3 reads CASSPREGALEQYF. DNA for the CDR3: TGTGCCAGCAGTCCTCGTGAGGGTGCCTTGGAGCAGTACTTC. Full variable domain (missing parts from reference TRBV5-4 and TRBJ2-7): ETGVTQSPTHLIKTRGQQVTLRCSSQSGHNTVSWYQQALGQGPQFIFQYYREEENGRGNFPPRFSGLQFPNYSSELNVNALELDDSALYLCASSPREGALEQYFGPGTRLTVT.

This clone was recorded only once. The gene calls are TRBV7-9 and TRBJ2-5; D perhaps matches TRBD1 (6 bases). CDR1 and CDR2 from the germline V gene are SEHNR and FQNEAQ (reference sequence). CDR3 length: 13 amino acids. V lost 5 bases, J lost 2 bases, and 9 bases lay in between. The CDR3 protein is CASSRGQQETQYF. As DNA, the CDR3 is TGTGCCAGCAGCAGGGGACAACAAGAGACCCAGTACTTC.

This chain links TRBV28 with TRBJ2-3; 15 positions agree with TRBD2. The germline CDR1 and CDR2 sequences are MDHEN and SYDVKM. The CDR3 is 15 amino acids. V gave up 6 bases and J gave up 6 bases; unmatched junction bases: 4. The chain's CDR3 is CASSPGTSGGDTQYF. CDR3 DNA: TGTGCCAGCAGCCCTGGGACTAGCGGGGGGGATACGCAGTATTTT.

The J gene is TRBJ2-5, the V gene TRBV19; D is undetermined. CDR1 and CDR2 from the germline V gene are LNHDA and SQIVND (reference sequence). The CDR3 loop spans 13 amino acids. The germline V and J ends were trimmed by 4 bases and 5 bases, with 11 bases remaining between them. CDR3 protein: CASSTQAYETQYF. DNA of the CDR3: TGTGCCAGTAGTACCCAAGCCTACGAGACCCAGTACTTC.

This clone was picked up a small number of times. The V call is TRBV21-1, the J call TRBJ1-2; TRBD1 was called by the table and not checked on the DNA. TRBV21-1 is labeled a pseudogene. The length of the CDR3 is 15 residues. CDR3 DNA: TGTGCCAGCAGCCTCTGGACAGGTAGGGACTATGGCTACACCTTC. Residues: CASSLWTGRDYGYTF.

This clone has only one observation. V gene TRBV13 combines with J gene TRBJ2-7; 9 nucleotides align to TRBD1. CDR3 length: 14 residues. With 4 bases clipped from V and 5 bases from J, the junction kept 6 bases outside the gene matches. Germline values: CDR1 PRHDT, CDR2 FYEKMQ (reference sequence). The CDR3 nucleotides are TGTGCCAGCAGCTCGCCGGGACAGGGTAACGAGCAGTACTTC. As protein: CASSSPGQGNEQYF.

The chain recombines TRBV19 with TRBJ2-1; D perhaps matches TRBD1 (6 bases). Germline lookup yields CDR1 LNHDA and CDR2 SQIVND (reference sequence). The V end was cut by 8 bases, the J end by 5 bases, with 16 bases between. The CDR3 runs 14 residues. The DNA for the CDR3 is TGTGCCAGTTCCGGGACATTACATAACAATGAGCAGTTCTTC. Its translation is CASSGTLHNNEQFF.

The rearrangement links TRBV6-5 to TRBJ2-6; D call uncertain. CDR3 size: 15 residues. Trimming pared 6 bases from V and 0 bases from J, leaving 9 bases between. Germline CDR1 reads MNHEY; CDR2 reads SVGAGI. The CDR3 sequence is CASRTGSSGANVLTF. The CDR3 DNA sequence: TGTGCCAGCAGAACCGGTAGCTCTGGGGCCAACGTCCTGACTTTC.

The V and J genes are TRBV19 and TRBJ2-4; tentatively, D is TRBD1 (6 bases). CDR1 is LNHDA and CDR2 is SQIVND in the germline V gene (reference sequence). V was cut by 5 bases and J by 0 bases, with 14 bases left in between. This CDR3 has 16 residues. The CDR3 DNA follows: TGTGCCAGTAGTCCCCGACAGGACCTAGCCAAAAACATTCAGTACTTC. Its translation is CASSPRQDLAKNIQYF.

The chain employs TRBV5-1 and TRBJ2-1; 7 bases are a match to TRBD2. The V segment lost 5 bases and the J segment 6 bases; nucleotides outside the gene matches: 5. The CDR3 has 13 residues. Looked up from germline, CDR1 is SGHRS and CDR2 is YFSETQ. CDR3 amino acids: CASSGSGGNEQFF. As DNA, the CDR3 is TGCGCCAGCAGTGGGTCGGGGGGCAATGAGCAGTTCTTC.